This entry is about one T cell receptor (beta chain). This clone was detected once. There is no known antigen for this receptor. Base qualities are not at hand, and no much larger clone is one base apart. TCRbeta CDR3 regions were amplified from genomic DNA using the immunoSEQ Assay, a bias-controlled multiplex PCR. The authors processed their data as follows. Within the assay, amplification of reference gene primers was used to estimate how many nucleated cells each sample contained. Sequence reads were collapsed and filtered to measure the absolute abundance of every unique TCRbeta CDR3 rearrangement. For each sample, productive Simpson clonality was calculated as the square root of Simpson's diversity index across productive rearrangements. This immuneACCESS table, as held by TCRdb, lists in-frame sequences with V and J called but not all clones. Of the missing ones, under half trace to an unresolved V gene in checked studies; the others have no known cause. The V and J calls and the clone size are those of that table, but D and trimming were determined from the DNA. The sample includes over 200,000 clones, with 90% observed a single time. The ten largest clones capture less than 3.5% of the sample.

This sample was taken from a study of blood T cell repertoires in COVID-19 (dated by TCRdb to between 2020 and 2021). Background on the whole study: Samples covering the acute and convalescent phases of COVID-19 were provided by collaborators in the United States, Italy and Spain. Samples were obtained from the ongoing ImmuneRACE study (first 160 participants) and from about 1,300 subjects provided by 6 global collaborators. The sample metadata nearly always contained a de-identified subject ID, COVID-19 status, age in years and sex. Deeply sampled blood TCRbeta repertoires from subjects exposed to, actively infected with, or recovered from COVID-19 were included in the dataset. Where available, HLA class I and class II types were obtained from metadata supplied by the sample provider rather than from assay-based typing. The material from the prospective study consisted of cDNA or gDNA derived from T cells, B-cell-depleted T cells, or PBMCs. The repertoires were made available in a free public database intended to serve as a resource for research on the immune response to SARS-CoV-2.

The germline V gene (reference sequence) provides CDR1 LGHDT and CDR2 YNNKEL. V was cut back by 0 bases and J by 12 bases, leaving a gap of 3 bases between them. The CDR3 starts with the cysteine, ends with the phenylalanine, and has 10 residues. The retained sequence is limited to the CDR3, 30 bases, with the frame set at the first base. At one collaborating source in Seattle, patients were enrolled during active infection and were followed longitudinally through the course of disease. Each collaborating institution followed its own protocols to collect whole blood in K2EDTA tubes. For TCRbeta analysis, collaborator samples were shipped as frozen whole blood, as isolated PBMCs, or as DNA extracted from either sample type. On the study overall, not on this receptor specifically: The amount of clinical and demographic metadata varied by source and participant and was provided uncurated.

Sequencing was carried out using peripheral blood. The receptor comes from a man aged 25 to 40 with COVID-19, enrolled during active disease. The chain employs TRBV3-1 (or the pseudogene TRBV3-2) and TRBJ2-1, with an unclear D gene assignment. The DNA sequence is as follows: TGTGCCAGCAGCCAAGACAGGCAGTTCTTC. The resulting protein is CASSQDRQFF.